This T cell receptor beta chain appears in the sequencing data of a study of cytomegalovirus exposure and HLA in healthy donors. A note on this clone: Its target is unknown.

60 Vbeta and 13 Jbeta primers were used in PCR. Profiling relied on immunoSEQ multiplex PCR, and the TCRdb table lists in-frame clones only, not all of them. The sample carries about 140,000 clones, approximately 84% recorded once. CDR3 length equals 17 residues. V lost 5 bases to trimming and J lost 1 base, with 17 bases between them. CDR1 and CDR2 from the germline V gene are LNHDA and SQIVND (reference sequence). Findings of the study overall: Versus the approximately 670-donor mean, an Asian-associated ancestry cluster reportedly showed fewer N-insertions in a later analysis. Cytomegalovirus status was reportedly diagnosed by the classifier with high specificity and sensitivity. A later analysis found TCR association rates differed by HLA locus, highest for DRB1 and lowest for HLA-C. In a later analysis, approximately 18,000 TCR beta sequences were associated with HLA alleles at 0.05 false discovery rate.

The receptor's source is a man aged 25-40 years in good health and CMV-seropositive. The sample consisted of PBMCs. The rearrangement links TRBV19 to TRBJ2-2, with D hard to call. CDR3 nucleotides: TGTGCCAGTAGTCCACTCCCCCAGACACTGAACACCGGGGAGCTGTTTTTT. This encodes CASSPLPQTLNTGELFF.